This entry lists 28 T cell receptor beta chains sequenced from one sample in a study of T cells in Graves' hyperthyroidism and ophthalmopathy. Researchers amplified the TCR beta CDR3 regions from RNA transcripts. Using the HTBI primer set, a first-round RT-PCR was run on the TCR CDR3. TCRdb independently ran MiXCR on the multiplex PCR reads; one entry per CDR3 protein. The sample consists of hundreds of thousands of distinct CDR3 sequences, approximately 16% of them appearing once. Sequencing used blood. These receptors were taken from a woman aged 18-29 years with Graves' ophthalmopathy.

In its sample, this clonotype was seen a few times. V is TRBV19 and J is TRBJ1-1; perhaps TRBD1 as D (5 bases). V was shortened by 7 bases and J by 5 bases, with 14 bases between the two germline ends. The CDR3 has 13 amino acids. The germline CDR1 and CDR2 sequences are LNHDA and SQIVND (reference sequence). The DNA of the CDR3 is TGTGCCAGTACCTGGTCCGGGGGAACTGAAGCTTTCTTT. Its translation: CASTWSGGTEAFF.

This clonotype was counted ten times or more. The gene calls are TRBV20-1 and TRBJ1-1, with a weak D call TRBD1 (5 bases). CDR1 is DFQATT and CDR2 is SNEGSKA in the germline V gene (reference sequence). V shed 7 bases and J shed 0 bases, with 15 bases lying between them. The CDR3 length is 14 residues. Here the CDR3 DNA reads TGCAGTGGGGGAGGTGGGGGGATGAACACTGAAGCTTTCTTT. Its protein is CSGGGGGMNTEAFF.

Ten or more counts support this clonotype. DNA of the CDR3: TGCAGTGCAGAGTCCCGGACAGGGTCCACTGAAGCTTTCTTT. This encodes CSAESRTGSTEAFF. The rearrangement uses TRBV20-1 and TRBJ1-1; 8 bases map to TRBD1. The CDR3 consists of 14 residues. Germline CDR1 DFQATT, CDR2 SNEGSKA (reference sequence). The V and J ends lost 6 bases and 4 bases, in that order; junction bases with no gene match: 10.

CDR3 in DNA: TGTGCCAGCAGTTCGGGACTAGCGATAAAGGGGACGCAGTATTTT. This encodes CASSSGLAIKGTQYF. The rearrangement links TRBV12-3 or TRBV12-4 to TRBJ2-3; 10 bases are shared with TRBD2. Losses at the gene ends were 4 bases for V and 9 bases for J; bases not matched to a gene: 10. CDR3 size: 15 residues.

The chain combines TRBV20-1 with TRBJ1-1; the D is unclear. This CDR3 is built from 14 residues. Trimming stripped 0 bases from V and 0 bases from J, with 8 bases between. Germline V lookup: CDR1 DFQATT, CDR2 SNEGSKA (reference sequence). The CDR3 loop is CSAREPGMNTEAFF. In nucleotides, the CDR3 is TGCAGTGCTAGAGAGCCAGGCATGAACACTGAAGCTTTCTTT.

This clonotype was seen repeatedly, ten times or more. The chain's CDR3 is CSAMTGIDYEQYF. The DNA for the CDR3 is TGCAGTGCCATGACAGGGATCGACTACGAGCAGTACTTC. The rearrangement links TRBV20-1 to TRBJ2-7; TRBD1 agrees at 7 bases. The CDR3 covers 13 residues. V lost 6 bases, J lost 3 bases, and 8 bases stayed unmatched. CDR1 is DFQATT, CDR2 SNEGSKA, per germline (reference sequence).

CDR3 DNA: TGTGCCAGCAGTTCACGCCGTCTAGCGGGAGTATCCGGGGCCAACGTCCTGACTTTC. Protein sequence: CASSSRRLAGVSGANVLTF. The chain carries TRBV6-1 and TRBJ2-6; TRBD2 agrees at 10 bases. CDR3 length: 19 residues. With 5 bases clipped from V and 4 bases from J, the junction kept 14 bases outside the gene matches. The germline gives CDR1 MNHNS, CDR2 SASEGT.

This chain uses TRBV5-4 with TRBJ1-1, with 7 bases fitting TRBD1. The CDR3 consists of 15 residues. The J segment lost 3 bases and the V segment lost 0 bases, leaving 5 bases of the junction unmatched. Germline V gene sequence: CDR1 SGHNT, CDR2 YYREEE (reference sequence). CDR3 DNA sequence: TGTGCCAGCAGCTTGGCCGGAAGGGGGCACACTGAAGCTTTCTTT. It translates to CASSLAGRGHTEAFF.

In this sample, this clonotype turned up many times. The gene calls are TRBV7-6 and TRBJ2-1, with TRBD1 identical over 11 bases. This CDR3 has 17 residues. Germline CDR1 SGHVS, CDR2 FNYEAQ. Germline trimming cut 2 bases from V and 8 bases from J; bases unmatched to any gene: 11. The CDR3, as DNA: TGTGCCAGCAGCTTATCTTCCGGGACAGGGGGGATACATGAGCAGTTCTTC. It encodes CASSLSSGTGGIHEQFF.

This clonotype was picked up many times. The genes are TRBV20-1 and TRBJ2-5; 12 nucleotides agree with TRBD2. The CDR3 runs to 15 residues. Germline assignment: CDR1 DFQATT and CDR2 SNEGSKA (reference sequence). J was trimmed by 4 bases and V by 6 bases; bases with no gene match: 9. The CDR3 region has the DNA TGCAGTGCACACCCACCGGGACTAGCGGGAGAGACCCAGTACTTC. This translates into CSAHPPGLAGETQYF.

This clonotype has at least ten counts. The rearrangement links TRBV4-1 to TRBJ2-4; 8 nucleotides agree with TRBD1. CDR1 is MGHRA, CDR2 YSYEKL, per germline. Trimming took 3 bases from V and 7 from J; bases not matched to a gene: 11. This CDR3 region has 16 residues. CDR3 amino acids: CASSQDSGGAWNIQYF. For the CDR3, the DNA is TGCGCCAGCAGCCAGGACTCAGGGGGCGCGTGGAACATTCAGTACTTC.

Concerning this clonotype: With a much larger clone just one base away, this may be a read error. CDR3 sequence: CASSLDYEARWDATDEKLFF. CDR3 DNA: TGTGCCAGCAGCTTAGATTACGAGGCCCGGTGGGATGCAACTGATGAAAAACTGTTTTTT. This rearrangement joins TRBV11-2 to TRBJ1-4; the D is unclear. The CDR3 contains 20 residues. Germline CDR1 and CDR2: SGHAT and FQNNGV.

This clonotype has at least ten counts. This rearrangement joins TRBV11-2 to TRBJ2-4; D not resolved. The CDR3 runs to 13 residues. Germline CDR1 is SGHAT and CDR2 is FQNNGV. V was cut by 5 bases and J by 7 bases, with 12 bases left in between. The CDR3 loop is CASSPGIENIQYF. CDR3 in DNA: TGTGCCAGCAGCCCCGGAATCGAGAACATTCAGTACTTC.

In this sample, this clonotype turned up many times. The genes are TRBV12-3 or TRBV12-4 and TRBJ1-4; the D gene is possibly TRBD1 (5 bases). V was pared by 2 bases and J by 6 bases, with 19 bases between. The CDR3 spans 17 residues. Here the CDR3 reads CASSLSYLGQSHEKLFF. In DNA form, the CDR3 reads TGTGCCAGCAGTTTATCTTACTTGGGGCAAAGTCATGAAAAACTGTTTTTT.

This clonotype was counted ten times or more. The chain is built from TRBV11-2 and TRBJ2-5; D is unresolved. In germline, CDR1 is SGHAT, CDR2 FQNNGV. Trimming took off 5 bases at V and 5 bases at J, with 18 bases between the two ends. This CDR3 is built from 15 residues. The CDR3 sequence: CASSTGPGPRETQYF. CDR3 DNA: TGTGCCAGCAGCACCGGACCAGGTCCCCGGGAGACCCAGTACTTC.

In its sample, this clonotype was seen many times. The rearrangement joins TRBV2 to TRBJ2-1; 7 bases agree with TRBD2. Germline V CDR1 and CDR2: SNHLY, FYNNEI. The CDR3 has 14 residues. J lost 2 bases, V lost 6 bases, and 4 bases had no gene match. CDR3 region: CASRKAGTYNEQFF. The CDR3 DNA reads TGTGCCAGCAGAAAAGCGGGAACCTACAATGAGCAGTTCTTC.

This clonotype was detected many times. CDR3 sequence (DNA): TGTGCCTGCAAAATCTCCGGGACAGGGGGGTCCTACGAGCAGTACTTC. It codes for CACKISGTGGSYEQYF. V and J are TRBV30 and TRBJ2-7; 11 bases are a match to TRBD1. Trimming cost V 6 bases and J 1 base; bases outside gene matches: 11. Germline V gene lookup returns CDR1 GTSNPN and CDR2 SVGIG (reference sequence). This CDR3 contains 16 residues.

There are many counts of this clonotype. This sequence joins TRBV20-1 and TRBJ2-1; the match to TRBD2 covers 8 bases. Germline CDR1 DFQATT, CDR2 SNEGSKA (reference sequence). CDR3 size: 13 residues. With 3 bases clipped from V and 8 bases from J, the junction kept 6 bases outside the gene matches. In nucleotides, the CDR3 is TGCAGTGCTAGCCCCGGGAGGGACGATGAGCAGTTCTTC. Amino acid sequence: CSASPGRDDEQFF.

This clonotype was counted ten times or more. This rearrangement joins TRBV6-1 to TRBJ2-7, with D maybe TRBD2 (5 bases). Per germline, CDR1 MNHNS and CDR2 SASEGT. Trimming took off 6 bases at V and 2 bases at J, with 8 bases between the two ends. The CDR3 consists of 12 residues. CDR3 loop: CASRDSTYEQYF. The CDR3 bases are TGTGCCAGCAGGGACTCAACCTACGAGCAGTACTTC.

This clonotype appeared many times. The rearrangement uses TRBV19 and TRBJ2-5; a possible D gene is TRBD1 (6 bases). This CDR3 has 15 amino acids. The ends were cut back, 0 bases at V and 1 base at J, with 9 bases in the middle. Germline V lookup: CDR1 LNHDA, CDR2 SQIVND (reference sequence). CDR3 sequence reads: CASSIDTGFQETQYF. DNA of the CDR3: TGTGCCAGTAGTATAGATACAGGGTTCCAAGAGACCCAGTACTTC.

This clonotype was observed a handful of times. A read error is possible here, since a much larger clone lies one base away. This CDR3 is CATSDLGSPGASGSYNEQFF. In nucleotides, the CDR3 is TGTGCCACCAGTGATTTGGGGTCTCCCGGGGCTAGCGGGAGCTACAATGAGCAGTTCTTC. The chain employs TRBV24-1 and TRBJ2-1; 10 bases are shared with TRBD2. Per germline, CDR1 KGHDR and CDR2 SFDVKD. Germline trimming cut 0 bases from V and 3 bases from J; bases unmatched to any gene: 13. The CDR3 length is 20 residues.

The chain is built from TRBV12-3 or TRBV12-4 and TRBJ2-7; D might be TRBD2 (5 bases). The CDR3 length is 13 residues. Between the trimmed V and J ends, which lost 0 bases and 7 bases, there was a span of 10 bases. The CDR3 reads CASSLAGWEEQYF. CDR3 bases: TGTGCCAGCAGTTTAGCAGGGTGGGAGGAGCAGTACTTC.

The chain uses TRBV7-9 and TRBJ1-2, with unresolved D. The CDR3 is 15 amino acids. The germline gives CDR1 SEHNR, CDR2 FQNEAQ (reference sequence). The V gene lost 3 bases and the J gene lost 7 bases, with 18 bases spanning the gap. The CDR3 coding sequence is TGTGCCAGCAGCTTTCGAACGGCCAATCGGGGTGGCTACACCTTC. Its protein is CASSFRTANRGGYTF.

This clonotype showed up many times. The gene calls are TRBV12-3 or TRBV12-4 and TRBJ1-1, with D perhaps matching TRBD1 (6 bases). The V gene lost 5 bases and the J gene lost 11 bases, with 15 bases spanning the gap. This CDR3 has 12 amino acids. The CDR3 sequence is CASSAGGRGAFF. The CDR3 DNA sequence: TGTGCCAGCAGTGCCGGGGGGCGAGGCGCTTTCTTT.

This clonotype was observed once. The chain links TRBV27 to TRBJ1-2, with no clear D. Trimming removed 4 bases at V and 8 bases at J, with 8 bases between. Germline V gene data show CDR1 as MNHEY and CDR2 as SMNVEV (reference sequence). The CDR3 has 11 residues. The CDR3 here is CASSSEGGYTF. The CDR3 DNA sequence: TGTGCCAGCAGTTCTGAGGGAGGCTACACCTTC.

This clonotype came up many times. The chain links TRBV6-6 to TRBJ2-7, with TRBD2 matching over 7 bases. From germline, CDR1 is MNHNY and CDR2 SVGAGI (reference sequence). This CDR3 spans 15 amino acids. The ends lost 0 bases at V and 0 bases at J; junction bases unmatched: 2. The CDR3 sequence is CASSYSGGGSYEQYF. The CDR3 DNA is TGTGCCAGCAGTTACTCGGGGGGGGGCTCCTACGAGCAGTACTTC.

This clonotype has only a few counts. The chain is built from TRBV7-8 and TRBJ1-5, with a weak D call TRBD1 (5 bases). Trimming pared 5 bases from V and 3 bases from J, leaving 11 bases between. This CDR3 comprises 14 residues. Germline V gene sequence: CDR1 SGHVS, CDR2 FQNEAQ. The CDR3 is CASSPDRVNQPQHF. The CDR3 coding sequence is TGTGCCAGCAGCCCCGACAGAGTCAATCAGCCCCAGCATTTT.

This clonotype was seen many times. The chain employs TRBV2 and TRBJ1-2; D remains ambiguous. With 2 bases removed from V and 4 bases from J, the gap between germline ends came to 11 bases. Looked up from germline, CDR1 is SNHLY and CDR2 is FYNNEI. This CDR3 comprises 14 residues. In DNA, the CDR3 is TGTGCCAGCAGTGAAAGGAGTTGGGGCTATGGCTACACCTTC. Protein sequence: CASSERSWGYGYTF.